These 16 T cell receptor beta chains were sequenced from one sample in a study of OX40 agonist ivuxolimab in advanced cancers. Data came from immunoSEQ multiplex PCR; TCRdb stores just in-frame clones and leaves some out. The sample holds tens of thousands of clones, about 88% seen once. The specimen was CD4+ or CD8+ T cells sorted from blood, collected in a trial of the OX40 agonist ivuxolimab. The receptor source for this set is an adult with an advanced solid tumor such as melanoma, head and neck, liver or kidney cancer.

V usage is TRBV6-1 and J usage is TRBJ1-2; 8 nucleotides match TRBD1. CDR1 MNHNS and CDR2 SASEGT come from the germline V gene. V lost 8 bases to trimming and J lost 8 bases; unmatched junction nucleotides: 10. The CDR3 runs 13 residues. The CDR3 DNA reads as TGTGCCAGCCGAACTCAGGGGGCAGGGGGCTACACCTTC. Translating gives CASRTQGAGGYTF.

This chain connects TRBV9 to TRBJ2-1, with 10 bases identical to TRBD2. Germline-derived CDR1 and CDR2 are SGDLS and YYNGEE. This CDR3 comprises 17 residues. V was clipped by 3 bases and J by 4 bases; unmatched bases: 10. The CDR3 loop is CASSANPLAGYYNEQFF. DNA for the CDR3: TGTGCCAGCAGCGCCAATCCACTAGCGGGATATTACAATGAGCAGTTCTTC.

V is TRBV5-1 and J is TRBJ2-4; D perhaps matches TRBD2 (6 bases). This CDR3 is 16 amino acids long. CDR1 is SGHRS, CDR2 YFSETQ, per germline. Trimming took 1 base from V and 8 from J, leaving 19 bases between them. CDR3 nucleotides: TGCGCCAGCAGCTTGCCCCAGGCGGGGTACCGAGACATTCAGTACTTC. This translates into CASSLPQAGYRDIQYF.

The sample holds a few counts of this clone. The V call is TRBV7-8, the J call TRBJ2-7, with TRBD1 matching 9 bases. Germline V lookup: CDR1 SGHVS, CDR2 FQNEAQ. Germline trimming cut 5 bases from V and 2 bases from J; bases unmatched to any gene: 7. The CDR3 sequence is 15 residues long. The CDR3 protein is CASSQAGQGTYEQYF. The CDR3 DNA reads TGTGCCAGCAGCCAAGCGGGACAGGGCACCTACGAGCAGTACTTC.

V gene TRBV7-3 combines with J gene TRBJ2-2; 8 nucleotides align to TRBD1. This CDR3 contains 15 residues. The germline V gene has CDR1 SGHTA and CDR2 FQGTGA. V was pared by 5 bases and J by 1 base, with 3 bases of the junction left unmatched. The CDR3 DNA is TGTGCCAGCAGCCCCGGGACAGGGAACACCGGGGAGCTGTTTTTT. Residues: CASSPGTGNTGELFF.

CDR3 in DNA: TGTGCCTGGAGTGTAAATCGGCAGAGGGGGGAGCAGTACTTC. The encoded protein is CAWSVNRQRGEQYF. The chain is built from TRBV30 and TRBJ2-7; possible D gene TRBD1, 6 bases. V dropped 0 bases and J dropped 7 bases, with 16 bases sitting between them. The V gene's germline CDR1 is GTSNPN and CDR2 SVGIG (reference sequence). The CDR3 is made up of 14 amino acids.

The chain recombines TRBV11-2 with TRBJ2-1; D call uncertain. The CDR3 sequence is 13 residues long. V lost 3 bases and J lost 5, with 8 bases in between. Germline V gene sequence: CDR1 SGHAT, CDR2 FQNNGV. This CDR3 reads CASSLTPDNEQFF. CDR3 in DNA: TGTGCCAGCAGCTTGACTCCAGACAATGAGCAGTTCTTC.

The chain recombines TRBV5-1 with TRBJ2-7; a possible D gene is TRBD1 (6 bases). The CDR3 is made up of 14 amino acids. In germline, CDR1 is SGHRS, CDR2 YFSETQ. The V gene lost 3 bases and the J gene lost 7 bases, with 17 bases spanning the gap. The CDR3 DNA sequence: TGCGCCAGCAGCTCACAGGGTAGGGTTGGGGAGCAGTACTTC. Protein: CASSSQGRVGEQYF.

The rearrangement joins TRBV5-8 to TRBJ2-3, with 7 bases fitting TRBD2. V shed 1 base, J shed 4 bases, and the junction held 0 bases outside the gene matches. Germline CDR1 and CDR2: SGHTS and YDEGEE. This CDR3 comprises 13 residues. DNA for the CDR3: TGTGCCAGCAGCTTGCTAGCGGCAGATACGCAGTATTTT. Encoded protein: CASSLLAADTQYF.

The chain combines TRBV6-1 with TRBJ2-1; 10 nucleotides align to TRBD2. There are 15 residues in the CDR3. J lost 2 bases, V lost 4 bases, and 2 bases had no gene match. Germline-derived CDR1 and CDR2 are MNHNS and SASEGT. The CDR3 bases are TGTGCCAGCAGTGTACTAGCGGGAACCTACAATGAGCAGTTCTTC. Translated, it gives CASSVLAGTYNEQFF.

The table lists this clone with a count of one. The chain has TRBV18 and TRBJ1-2, with D tentatively TRBD1 (6 bases). The germline V gene has CDR1 KGHSH and CDR2 LQKENI. The CDR3 is 13 amino acids. V lost 6 bases, J lost 10 bases, and 18 bases lay in between. The CDR3 spells CASSPSGGYDYTF. The CDR3 region has the DNA TGTGCCAGCTCGCCCTCCGGGGGCTACGACTACACCTTC. Full variable domain (outside the CDR3, taken from reference TRBV18 and TRBJ1-2): NAGVMQNPRHLVRRRGQEARLRCSPMKGHSHVYWYRQLPEEGLKFMVYLQKENIIDESGMPKERFSAEFPKEGPSILRIQQVVRGDSAAYFCASSPSGGYDYTFGSGTRLTVV.

This clone showed up just once. The chain couples TRBV18 to TRBJ1-5, with D possibly TRBD1 on 5 matching bases. Per the germline V gene, CDR1 is KGHSH and CDR2 is LQKENI. Trimming stripped 6 bases from V and 6 bases from J, with 15 bases between. The CDR3 runs 14 residues. CDR3 DNA: TGTGCCAGCTCTCCTAGTCAAACAGGTCAGCCCCAGCATTTT. It is translated as CASSPSQTGQPQHF.

This clone was picked up one time. V usage is TRBV1 and J usage is TRBJ1-5. TRBV1 is an annotated pseudogene. This CDR3 has 13 amino acids. CDR3 sequence reads: CTSSQDANQPQHF. The CDR3 nucleotides read TGCACCAGCAGCCAAGATGCGAATCAGCCCCAGCATTTT.

This sequence joins TRBV4-2 and TRBJ1-2; D possibly corresponds to TRBD1 (5 bases). V lost 1 base, J lost 0 bases, and 6 bases lay in between. The V gene's germline CDR1 is LGHNA and CDR2 YNFKEQ. There are 14 residues in the CDR3. The CDR3 reads CASSQGGANYGYTF. The CDR3 DNA is TGTGCCAGCAGCCAAGGGGGGGCTAACTATGGCTACACCTTC.

V gene TRBV28 combines with J gene TRBJ1-5; no firm D call. CDR3 size: 17 residues. CDR1 and CDR2 from the germline V gene are MDHEN and SYDVKM. Trimming removed 5 bases from V and 2 bases from J, with 19 bases in between. The CDR3 bases are TGTGCCAGCAGTGGGTTGTTCTCAAGTTTCGGCAATCAGCCCCAGCATTTT. Protein sequence: CASSGLFSSFGNQPQHF.

The chain combines TRBV5-1 with TRBJ2-5; tentative D call: TRBD2 (6 bases). Per germline, CDR1 SGHRS and CDR2 YFSETQ. Between the trimmed V and J ends, which lost 5 bases and 5 bases, there was a span of 19 bases. CDR3 size: 15 residues. The CDR3: CASRGTLRDGETQYF. Here the CDR3 DNA reads TGCGCCAGCAGGGGGACTTTACGAGATGGGGAGACCCAGTACTTC. The full variable domain, in which reference TRBV5-1 and TRBJ2-5 provide the parts outside the CDR3, is KAGVTQTPRYLIKTRGQQVTLSCSPISGHRSVSWYQQTPGQGLQFLFEYFSETQRNKGNFPGRFSGRQFSNSRSEMNVSTLELGDSALYLCASRGTLRDGETQYFGPGTRLLVL.